The 26 T cell receptor beta chains reported below all come from one sample, sequenced in a study of post-analysis software for immune sequencing data. Built from TCR beta cDNA, the libraries had unique molecular identifiers in them. Each CDR3 protein is one row after TCRdb ran MiXCR on the PCR reads. Of hundreds of thousands of distinct CDR3 sequences detected, approximately 53% appear once; the ten largest clones hold approximately 4.2%. Their antigen targets remain unknown. Whole-study results and caveats: Elevated frequency relative to controls characterized four or five TRBV segments in patients, TRBV5-6, TRBV5-1 and TRBV20-1 among them.

Sequences were obtained from blood. These receptors all come from a girl aged 10-17 years with multiple sclerosis.

Only a few counts were recorded for this clonotype. The chain combines TRBV6-6 with TRBJ2-5; D not certain. Germline values: CDR1 MNHNY, CDR2 SVGAGI (reference sequence). The CDR3 contains 12 residues. With 7 bases removed from V and 2 bases from J, the gap between germline ends came to 8 bases. As DNA, the CDR3 is TGTGCCAGCAAAGAAAGGCAAGAGACCCAGTACTTC. Its protein product is CASKERQETQYF.

Remarks on this clonotype: Likely a read error: the CDR3 ends without its conserved phenylalanine or tryptophan. The chain employs TRBV5-1 and TRBJ2-5; 15 bases are shared with TRBD2. The CDR3 consists of 17 residues. Germline lookup yields CDR1 SGHRS and CDR2 YFSETQ. V was pared by 1 base and J by 5 bases, with 6 bases of the junction left unmatched. The CDR3 region is CASSLMGLAGGGETQYV. CDR3 sequence (DNA): TGCGCCAGCAGCTTGATGGGACTAGCGGGAGGAGGTGAGACCCAGTACGTC.

This clonotype has just a few counts. This chain connects TRBV7-9 to TRBJ2-3; D is undetermined. CDR3 length: 12 amino acids. Trimming took 3 bases from V and 10 from J, leaving 11 bases between them. Germline loops: CDR1 SEHNR, CDR2 FQNEAQ (reference sequence). The DNA for the CDR3 is TGTGCCAGCAGCTTTGGGCCTCCGCCGCAGTATTTT. Translating it yields CASSFGPPPQYF.

Only one count was recorded for this clonotype. The chain recombines TRBV29-1 with TRBJ1-2; the D is unclear. Trimming removed 5 bases from V and 4 bases from J, with 17 bases in between. The CDR3 consists of 14 residues. Per the germline V gene, CDR1 is SQVTM and CDR2 is ANQGSEA. CDR3 residues: CSVNQRGSPYGYTF. CDR3 nucleotide sequence: TGCAGCGTTAACCAGCGAGGCAGCCCCTATGGCTACACCTTC.

This clonotype was picked up one time. V is TRBV7-8 and J is TRBJ2-5, with TRBD1 matching over 9 bases. The J call may not be correct, given that the DNA end is closer to TRBJ2-7. The CDR3 sequence is 18 residues long. Germline CDR1 reads SGHVS; CDR2 reads FQNEAQ. This CDR3 reads CASSSMTGGASYLSEQYF. In DNA, the CDR3 is TGTGCCAGCAGCTCTATGACAGGGGGTGCCTCCTACCTTAGCGAGCAGTACTTC.

This chain joins TRBV7-9 and TRBJ2-5; D perhaps matches TRBD2 (7 bases). The CDR3 is made up of 16 amino acids. Per germline, CDR1 SEHNR and CDR2 FQNEAQ (reference sequence). The ends were cut back, 5 bases at V and 4 bases at J, with 20 bases in the middle. As DNA, the CDR3 is TGTGCCAGCAGCACCGAAATGGGGGGGCGAGGAGAGACCCAGTACTTC. Translated: CASSTEMGGRGETQYF. Looking up the rest from reference TRBV7-9 and TRBJ2-5 gives the full variable domain: DTGVSQNPRHKITKRGQNVTFRCDPISEHNRLYWYRQTLGQGPEFLTYFQNEAQLEKSRLLSDRFSAERPKGSFSTLEIQRTEQGDSAMYLCASSTEMGGRGETQYFGPGTRLLVL.

V gene TRBV29-1 combines with J gene TRBJ1-1; a possible D gene is TRBD1 (5 bases). The CDR3 totals 11 residues. Germline lookup yields CDR1 SQVTM and CDR2 ANQGSEA. Trimming took off 6 bases at V and 7 bases at J, with 12 bases between the two ends. The CDR3 nucleotides read TGCAGCGTGCGTTCGGGGGATGAAGCTTTCTTT. Protein: CSVRSGDEAFF.

CDR3 sequence reads: CASSSRYGQGQETQYF. The CDR3 DNA sequence: TGTGCCAGCAGCTCACGTTATGGCCAGGGACAAGAGACCCAGTACTTC. The chain employs TRBV11-1 and TRBJ2-5; perhaps TRBD1 as D (5 bases). Per germline, CDR1 SGHAT and CDR2 FQDESV (reference sequence). The germline V and J ends were trimmed by 4 bases and 2 bases, with 17 bases remaining between them. The CDR3 covers 16 residues.

The CDR3 region has the DNA TGCGCCAGCAGCTTGGATCTTCTAGCGGGAGTAAAGACCCAGTACTTC. Translated: CASSLDLLAGVKTQYF. The genes are TRBV5-1 and TRBJ2-7, with TRBD2 matching 10 bases. Gene TRBJ2-5 matches the end of the DNA better, so the J call may be wrong. This CDR3 region has 16 residues. CDR1 and CDR2 (germline): SGHRS, YFSETQ.

The chain recombines TRBV29-1 with TRBJ2-7; TRBD1 agrees at 7 bases. In germline, CDR1 is SQVTM, CDR2 ANQGSEA. V was clipped by 0 bases and J by 2 bases; unmatched bases: 10. This CDR3 contains 16 residues. Here the CDR3 reads CSVEEESGTAAYEQYF. The CDR3, as DNA: TGCAGCGTTGAAGAAGAGAGTGGGACAGCAGCCTACGAGCAGTACTTC.

This clonotype appeared a few times. This sequence joins TRBV5-1 and TRBJ2-5, with unresolved D. This CDR3 region has 14 residues. CDR1 SGHRS and CDR2 YFSETQ come from the germline V gene. Deletions cut 0 bases from V and 5 bases from J, with 11 bases between. The CDR3 here is CASSLGAAEETQYF. The DNA for the CDR3 is TGCGCCAGCAGCTTGGGGGCGGCTGAGGAGACCCAGTACTTC.

The genes are TRBV7-2 and TRBJ2-7, with 10 positions matching TRBD2. Germline V gene data show CDR1 as SGHTA and CDR2 as FQGNSA. The CDR3 length is 13 residues. V gave up 1 base and J gave up 6 bases; unmatched junction bases: 0. CDR3 amino acids: CASSLERGGEQYF. CDR3 in DNA: TGTGCCAGCAGCTTAGAGCGGGGGGGCGAGCAGTACTTC.

This clonotype was observed a single time. CDR3 nucleotide sequence: TGTGCCAGCAGCTATGCAGGGGGTCCCTACGAGCAGTACGTC. Its translation is CASSYAGGPYEQYV. The chain employs TRBV11-2 and TRBJ2-7; 7 positions agree with TRBD1. Germline trimming cut 4 bases from V and 2 bases from J; bases unmatched to any gene: 5. Per the germline V gene, CDR1 is SGHAT and CDR2 is FQNNGV. The CDR3 is 14 residues long.

This sequence joins TRBV6-5 and TRBJ1-5, with unresolved D. Germline lookup yields CDR1 MNHEY and CDR2 SVGAGI. Trimming stripped 0 bases from V and 0 bases from J, with 21 bases between. The CDR3 consists of 20 residues. CDR3 in amino acids: CASSYSIPGRRGNSNQPQHF. As DNA, the CDR3 is TGTGCCAGCAGTTACTCGATCCCGGGCCGTCGCGGTAATAGCAATCAGCCCCAGCATTTT.

V gene TRBV11-1 combines with J gene TRBJ2-1; 10 bases map to TRBD2. CDR3 length: 16 amino acids. From germline, CDR1 is SGHAT and CDR2 FQDESV (reference sequence). With V trimmed by 2 bases and J by 4 bases, 5 bases remained unmatched. The CDR3 nucleotides read TGTGCCAGCAGCTTAATATCTAGCGGGAGATACAATGAGCAGTTCTTC. This sequence encodes CASSLISSGRYNEQFF.

For this clonotype: One junction end disagrees with the germline gene, perhaps due to a read error. The chain recombines TRBV12-3 or TRBV12-4 with TRBJ1-5; D is unresolved. The CDR3 covers 12 residues. CDR3 bases: TGTGCCAGCAGGGCGAGGGATCAACCCCAGCATTTT. This translates into CASRARDQPQHF.

The chain joins TRBV7-9 to TRBJ2-1, with D perhaps TRBD1 (6 bases). Germline CDR1 reads SEHNR; CDR2 reads FQNEAQ (reference sequence). Trimming left V 5 bases short and J 12 bases short, with 14 bases between. The CDR3 is 12 residues long. CDR3 nucleotides: TGTGCCAGCAGCCCCAGGGGCGATGGGCAGTTCTTC. Protein product: CASSPRGDGQFF.

The gene calls are TRBV20-1 and TRBJ2-7; 8 positions agree with TRBD1. This CDR3 is built from 13 residues. With 5 bases clipped from V and 3 bases from J, the junction kept 6 bases outside the gene matches. CDR1 DFQATT and CDR2 SNEGSKA come from the germline V gene (reference sequence). The CDR3 reads CSALWTGYYEQYF. CDR3 in DNA: TGCAGTGCTCTCTGGACAGGGTACTACGAGCAGTACTTC.

The gene calls are TRBV7-3 and TRBJ2-1; 10 nucleotides agree with TRBD1. Germline V CDR1 and CDR2: SGHTA, FQGTGA. V trimming: 5 bases; J trimming: 8 bases; junction bases outside the gene matches: 12. This CDR3 contains 16 residues. CDR3 protein: CASSPTGTGVWDEQFF. As DNA, the CDR3 is TGTGCCAGCAGCCCCACCGGGACAGGGGTGTGGGATGAGCAGTTCTTC. The full variable domain, completed using reference TRBV7-3 and TRBJ2-1, is GAGVSQTPSNKVTEKGKYVELRCDPISGHTALYWYRQSLGQGPEFLIYFQGTGAADDSGLPNDRFFAVRPEGSVSTLKIQRTERGDSAVYLCASSPTGTGVWDEQFFGPGTRLTVL.

The chain recombines TRBV7-9 with TRBJ2-7; D assignment may be TRBD1 or TRBD2 (5 bases each). The CDR3 contains 14 residues. Trimming took off 4 bases at V and 2 bases at J, with 12 bases between the two ends. The germline CDR1 and CDR2 sequences are SEHNR and FQNEAQ (reference sequence). The DNA for the CDR3 is TGTGCCAGCAGCTCCACGGGACCCACCTACGAGCAGTACTTC. Its translation: CASSSTGPTYEQYF.

This clonotype was recorded at least ten times. This chain joins TRBV5-1 and TRBJ2-1; 11 bases are a match to TRBD2. The CDR3 is made up of 17 amino acids. Trimming took 2 bases from V and 4 from J; bases not matched to a gene: 8. The V gene's germline CDR1 is SGHRS and CDR2 YFSETQ. The chain's CDR3 is CASSLTSGSQMYNEQFF. The CDR3 nucleotides read TGCGCCAGCAGCTTAACTAGCGGGAGTCAAATGTACAATGAGCAGTTCTTC.

The chain uses TRBV12-3 or TRBV12-4 and TRBJ2-3, with TRBD2 matching 11 bases. The V and J ends lost 5 bases and 5 bases, in that order; junction bases with no gene match: 6. This CDR3 comprises 15 residues. The CDR3: CASSVLAGGQDTQYF. The CDR3 nucleotides are TGTGCCAGCAGTGTTCTAGCGGGGGGTCAAGATACGCAGTATTTT.

V and J are TRBV4-1 and TRBJ1-2; D ambiguous. Trimming pared 1 base from V and 0 bases from J, leaving 9 bases between. Germline CDR1 and CDR2: MGHRA and YSYEKL. This CDR3 contains 15 residues. The CDR3 region is CASSQAPGTNYGYTF. CDR3 bases: TGCGCCAGCAGCCAAGCTCCGGGGACTAACTATGGCTACACCTTC.

The gene calls are TRBV6-4 and TRBJ2-1; D gene ambiguous. The CDR3 sequence is 14 residues long. Trimming shortened V by 0 bases and J by 5 bases, and 8 bases separated the two germline ends. The germline CDR1 and CDR2 sequences are MRHNA and SNTAGT. CDR3 sequence reads: CASSDSGPNNEQFF. CDR3 coding DNA: TGTGCCAGCAGTGACTCCGGCCCCAACAATGAGCAGTTCTTC.

This clonotype has only a few counts. The gene calls are TRBV5-1 and TRBJ1-2; a possible D gene is TRBD1 (5 bases). Looked up from germline, CDR1 is SGHRS and CDR2 is YFSETQ. This CDR3 has 13 amino acids. Deletions cut 4 bases from V and 4 bases from J, with 11 bases between. The CDR3 spells CASSPDTFYGYTF. CDR3 DNA: TGCGCCAGCAGCCCGGACACTTTCTATGGCTACACCTTC. Based on the CDR3 plus reference TRBV5-1 and TRBJ1-2, the full variable domain is KAGVTQTPRYLIKTRGQQVTLSCSPISGHRSVSWYQQTPGQGLQFLFEYFSETQRNKGNFPGRFSGRQFSNSRSEMNVSTLELGDSALYLCASSPDTFYGYTFGSGTRLTVV.

This chain joins TRBV10-3 and TRBJ2-1; the match to TRBD2 covers 8 bases. Looked up from germline, CDR1 is ENHRY and CDR2 is SYGVKD. The CDR3 is 13 amino acids. Trimming took 10 bases from V and 5 from J; bases not matched to a gene: 7. In nucleotides, the CDR3 is TGTGCCACTAGGGGACTAGTCGACAATGAGCAGTTCTTC. Its protein is CATRGLVDNEQFF.